What follows are 20 T cell receptor beta chains derived from one specimen sequenced in a study of shared clonotypes between healthy human individuals. Only CD45RO-negative cells positively selected for CCR7 counted as naive CD8 cells, so terminally differentiated effector memory CD45RA+ cells were excluded. Data came from immunoSEQ multiplex PCR; TCRdb stores just in-frame clones and leaves some out. The table records roughly 2.1 million clones, 85% to 95% of them present only once. Source material: naive CD8+ T cells from PBMCs. The receptors derive from a man aged 18 to 30 in good health. Some clones in this sample may be carry-over from other donors' samples.

A word on this clone: Different DNA sequences within this sample yield the same CDR3. The rearrangement uses TRBV18 and TRBJ2-7; D call uncertain. This CDR3 has 12 residues. The ends were cut back, 3 bases at V and 0 bases at J, with 3 bases in the middle. From germline, CDR1 is KGHSH and CDR2 LQKENI. The DNA of the CDR3 is TGTGCCAGCTCACCGGACTCCTACGAGCAGTACTTC. This encodes CASSPDSYEQYF.

The chain's CDR3 is CASSPLGDSEAFF. The CDR3 DNA sequence: TGTGCCAGCAGTCCCCTGGGGGACAGTGAAGCTTTCTTT. The chain combines TRBV28 with TRBJ1-1, with 7 bases matching TRBD1. The CDR3 has 13 residues. V shed 5 bases and J 7 bases; nucleotides not matched to a gene: 7. Germline loops: CDR1 MDHEN, CDR2 SYDVKM. Together with reference TRBV28 and TRBJ1-1, the CDR3 gives the full variable domain: DVKVTQSSRYLVKRTGEKVFLECVQDMDHENMFWYRQDPGLGLRLIYFSYDVKMKEKGDIPEGYSVSREKKERFSLILESASTNQTSMYLCASSPLGDSEAFFGQGTRLTVV.

Written as DNA, the CDR3 is TGCAGCTTTTGGGGGACCGCGGAAGAGACCCAGTACTTC. Its protein is CSFWGTAEETQYF. The chain is built from TRBV29-1 and TRBJ2-5; D is tentatively TRBD1 or TRBD2 (5 bases each). The CDR3 is 13 amino acids. The ends were cut back, 8 bases at V and 3 bases at J, with 16 bases in the middle. Germline CDR1 is SQVTM and CDR2 is ANQGSEA.

J is TRBJ2-1 and V is TRBV7-6; D unclear. Trimming cost V 6 bases and J 7 bases, with 10 bases left between them. Germline CDR1 is SGHVS and CDR2 is FNYEAQ. CDR3 size: 12 residues. The CDR3 loop is CASSHASNEQFF. In DNA form, the CDR3 reads TGTGCCAGCAGTCATGCGAGTAATGAGCAGTTCTTC.

The genes are TRBV9 and TRBJ2-3, with a possible D match to TRBD1 (6 bases). This CDR3 is built from 15 residues. Germline V gene sequence: CDR1 SGDLS, CDR2 YYNGEE. Trimming stripped 3 bases from V and 2 bases from J, with 13 bases between. CDR3 in DNA: TGTGCCAGCAGCGACCAGGGGACGCCCACAGATACGCAGTATTTT. Protein: CASSDQGTPTDTQYF.

The chain is built from TRBV25-1 and TRBJ1-3; D is uncertain. This CDR3 contains 12 residues. Germline-derived CDR1 and CDR2 are MGHDK and SYGVNS. The V end was cut by 11 bases, the J end by 0 bases, with 8 bases between. The CDR3 DNA follows: TGTGCCTTCGGAAGCTCTGGAAACACCATATATTTT. Its translation is CAFGSSGNTIYF. Using reference TRBV25-1 and TRBJ1-3 for the parts outside the CDR3, the full variable domain is EADIYQTPRYLVIGTGKKITLECSQTMGHDKMYWYQQDPGMELHLIHYSYGVNSTEKGDLSSESTVSRIRTEHFPLTLESARPSHTSQYLCAFGSSGNTIYFGEGSWLTVV.

The chain links TRBV6-1 to TRBJ2-5, with 9 bases aligning to TRBD1. The junction had 5 bases not matched to a gene; V was cut back by 1 base and J by 5 bases. From germline, CDR1 is MNHNS and CDR2 SASEGT. The CDR3 spans 15 residues. CDR3 region: CASSEGTGEGETQYF. In DNA form, the CDR3 reads TGTGCCAGCAGTGAAGGGACAGGGGAGGGCGAGACCCAGTACTTC.

V gene TRBV5-1 combines with J gene TRBJ1-2, with TRBD1 as a possible D gene (5 bases). The germline V gene encodes CDR1 SGHRS and CDR2 YFSETQ. This CDR3 spans 17 amino acids. V lost 0 bases and J 0 bases, leaving 15 bases between the germline ends. CDR3 DNA sequence: TGCGCCAGCAGCTTGGCTCCGTCGGGGCAGACTAACTATGGCTACACCTTC. It translates to CASSLAPSGQTNYGYTF.

The chain couples TRBV7-9 to TRBJ2-3, with TRBD2 matching over 7 bases. The CDR3 runs to 18 residues. With V trimmed by 7 bases and J by 3 bases, 19 bases remained unmatched. In germline, CDR1 is SEHNR, CDR2 FQNEAQ (reference sequence). CDR3 coding DNA: TGTGCCAGCACCTTTAAAACTGGGGGGGTCAGTGGAACAGATACGCAGTATTTT. This encodes CASTFKTGGVSGTDTQYF.

The chain is built from TRBV4-3 and TRBJ2-7; 7 bases line up with TRBD2. Germline V gene lookup returns CDR1 LGHNA and CDR2 YSLEER. The CDR3 sequence is 14 residues long. With 0 bases clipped from V and 2 bases from J, the junction kept 1 base outside the gene matches. Here the CDR3 reads CASSQDREAYEQYF. The CDR3 DNA sequence: TGCGCCAGCAGCCAAGATCGGGAGGCCTACGAGCAGTACTTC.

The V and J genes are TRBV10-3 and TRBJ2-1, with D maybe TRBD1 (6 bases). Germline V gives CDR1 ENHRY, CDR2 SYGVKD. This CDR3 spans 13 amino acids. V shed 11 bases and J shed 3 bases, with 14 bases lying between them. The DNA for the CDR3 is TGTGCCCTAAGACAGGCGGACTACAATGAGCAGTTCTTC. Protein product: CALRQADYNEQFF.

The V and J genes are TRBV27 and TRBJ2-7; possible D gene TRBD1, 6 bases. This CDR3 has 13 amino acids. The ends were cut back, 4 bases at V and 3 bases at J, with 10 bases in the middle. CDR1 MNHEY and CDR2 SMNVEV come from the germline V gene (reference sequence). The CDR3, as DNA: TGTGCCAGCAGTTACAGGGTCCTCTACGAGCAGTACTTC. Translation gives CASSYRVLYEQYF.

V gene TRBV10-3 combines with J gene TRBJ1-6; the D is unclear. This CDR3 comprises 12 residues. Germline CDR1 and CDR2: ENHRY and SYGVKD. Trimming left V 4 bases short and J 10 bases short, with 8 bases between. Here the CDR3 DNA reads TGTGCCATCAGTGGTATTCAATCACCCCTCCACTTT. It encodes CAISGIQSPLHF.

This clone was observed a single time. The CDR3 reads CASSPQDNEQFF. The CDR3 DNA reads as TGTGCCAGCAGCCCCCAGGACAATGAGCAGTTCTTC. This chain joins TRBV13 and TRBJ2-1, with D unresolved. Germline CDR1 PRHDT, CDR2 FYEKMQ (reference sequence). The V and J ends lost 5 bases and 5 bases respectively, with 7 bases between them. CDR3 length equals 12 residues.

In the case of this clone: This specimen includes other DNA sequences encoding the same CDR3. The chain has TRBV27 and TRBJ2-2; no definite D call. Germline CDR1 reads MNHEY; CDR2 reads SMNVEV (reference sequence). The CDR3 spans 12 residues. The germline V and J ends were trimmed by 6 bases and 0 bases, with 2 bases remaining between them. As DNA, the CDR3 is TGTGCCAGCAGCCCGAACACCGGGGAGCTGTTTTTT. Residues: CASSPNTGELFF.

The J gene is TRBJ2-3, the V gene TRBV27; 8 bases match TRBD1. Germline CDR1 and CDR2: MNHEY and SMNVEV (reference sequence). Trimming removed 5 bases from V and 4 bases from J; junction bases left unmatched: 20. The CDR3 spans 19 residues. CDR3: CASSPNPPGQVVFPDTQYF. The CDR3 DNA follows: TGTGCCAGCAGTCCAAACCCCCCGGGACAGGTGGTCTTCCCAGATACGCAGTATTTT.

The chain recombines TRBV18 with TRBJ1-5, with D possibly being TRBD1 (5 bases). CDR3 length equals 15 residues. V lost 3 bases and J 5 bases, leaving 14 bases between the germline ends. Germline CDR1 reads KGHSH; CDR2 reads LQKENI. The CDR3 DNA reads TGTGCCAGCTCACCCCTACGGGGCCGGGATCAGCCCCAGCATTTT. This codes for CASSPLRGRDQPQHF.

This clone has just a few counts. The chain carries TRBV25-1 and TRBJ1-2; a possible D gene is TRBD1 (6 bases). The CDR3 consists of 16 residues. Trimming removed 3 bases from V and 0 bases from J, with 14 bases in between. Germline V gene lookup returns CDR1 MGHDK and CDR2 SYGVNS. The CDR3 is CASSDPDRTANYGYTF. The CDR3 DNA follows: TGTGCCAGCAGTGACCCAGACAGGACGGCTAACTATGGCTACACCTTC.

V and J are TRBV19 and TRBJ2-2; perhaps TRBD2 as D (5 bases). The ends were cut back, 6 bases at V and 7 bases at J, with 15 bases in the middle. The germline V gene has CDR1 LNHDA and CDR2 SQIVND (reference sequence). This CDR3 is 14 amino acids long. The CDR3 region has the DNA TGTGCCAGTAGCATTACTAGTGGTGGCGGGGAGCTGTTTTTT. This sequence encodes CASSITSGGGELFF.

The rearrangement links TRBV29-1 to TRBJ1-2; 7 bases map to TRBD1. Germline V gives CDR1 SQVTM, CDR2 ANQGSEA. Germline trimming cut 7 bases from V and 5 bases from J; bases unmatched to any gene: 28. This CDR3 has 19 amino acids. The CDR3 DNA sequence: TGCAGCGCCTGGGGACAGACAAAATTCCCCCAGCCCGGGGGGTATGGCTACACCTTC. Its protein product is CSAWGQTKFPQPGGYGYTF.